This is a list of T cell receptor beta chains from one sample in a study of monozygotic twins with inflammatory bowel disease. TCRdb reprocessed the 5' RACE reads and stores each CDR3 protein as one record, lacking DNA. Found here are more than 120,000 distinct CDR3 sequences; the top ten clones hold 2% to 2.5%. The specimen was blood. These receptors were collected from a human donor with ulcerative colitis or Crohn's disease, or a healthy co-twin of an affected twin (not recorded which). The CDR3 runs from the conserved cysteine through the conserved F or W.

CASSSDGQGVTYEQYF TRBJ2-7 TRBV5-1
CASSQDVGQPQHF TRBJ1-5 TRBV3-1
CASSSSGTGKGYEQYF TRBJ2-7 TRBV27
CASSTKPGGNSPLHF TRBJ1-6 TRBV28
CASSLGLAVDEQYF TRBJ2-7 TRBV5-5
CASSGGTGARETQYF TRBJ2-5 TRBV7-9
CSARAASTDTQYF TRBJ2-3 TRBV20-1
CASSLEETQYF TRBJ2-5 TRBV5-1
CASSLDGNSGANVLTF TRBJ2-6 TRBV7-2
CASSLTGGTGELFF TRBJ2-2 TRBV7-7
CASSAGRQRRSNEKLFF TRBJ1-4 TRBV2
CASSRGAHTDTQYF TRBJ2-3 TRBV11-2
CASSRRTGYGGELFF TRBJ2-2 TRBV12-3/TRBV12-4
CSASGTGGFSYTF TRBJ1-2 TRBV20-1
CASSFAQRNTGELFF TRBJ2-2 TRBV27
CASSPGGSGNYNEQFF TRBJ2-1 TRBV5-1
CASSALLNLNYGYTF TRBJ1-2 TRBV7-2
CASSSRQGGTGELFF TRBJ2-2 TRBV7-2
CASSLWAGGGGSETQYF TRBJ2-5 TRBV27
CASSPRQGRGEAFF TRBJ1-1 TRBV18
CSAPDRSGANVLTF TRBJ2-6 TRBV20-1
CASSRSYIMHNEQFF TRBJ2-1 TRBV3-1
CASSPPGTGSNQPLHF TRBJ1-5 TRBV18
CASSLGLNEQYF TRBJ2-7 TRBV7-9
CASSFGGSLMAEEAFF TRBJ1-1 TRBV7-2
CASSFGGIYEQYF TRBJ2-7 TRBV12-3/TRBV12-4
CASSLEVGTEAYEQYF TRBJ2-7 TRBV5-1
CASSSTPPGSNEQYF TRBJ2-7 TRBV7-8
CASTLMGRTQETQYF TRBJ2-5 TRBV7-2
CASSLDRINTEAFF TRBJ1-1 TRBV21-1
CASRRRDRFPYEQYF TRBJ2-7 TRBV12-3/TRBV12-4
CASSFLGGSLHF TRBJ1-6 TRBV12-3/TRBV12-4
CASTDRPGGSTDTQYF TRBJ2-3 TRBV7-2
CASRKRGGPYEQYF TRBJ2-7 TRBV6-1
CAISEVRKAEAFF TRBJ1-1 TRBV10-3
CASRGTQGTQEQYF TRBJ2-7 TRBV7-8
CASRLAGQDTQYF TRBJ2-3 TRBV27
CATSDSSGQTIYSNQPQHF TRBJ1-5 TRBV24-1
CASSLDSGSYGYTF TRBJ1-2 TRBV11-2
CSATEQGTHEQYF TRBJ2-7 TRBV20-1
CASSSGTLPYEQYF TRBJ2-7 TRBV5-6
CASSRTSANNEQFF TRBJ2-1 TRBV7-3
CASCRVRDEQFF TRBJ2-1 TRBV18